These 15 T cell receptor beta chains share one sample of origin, sequenced in a study of blood T cells in healthy people across ages. A second PCR, run for roughly 7 to 11 cycles, used a sample-barcoded 5' primer plus a J-beta primer mix. One entry per CDR3 protein results from TCRdb running MiXCR on the 5' RACE reads. Of under 2 million distinct CDR3 sequences listed, approximately 32% are singletons. The source material was blood. These receptors originate from a woman in her 30s in good health.

This clonotype was seen more than once but under ten times. The chain carries TRBV7-9 and TRBJ2-7; 7 bases match TRBD2. Per the germline V gene, CDR1 is SEHNR and CDR2 is FQNEAQ (reference sequence). CDR3 length equals 16 residues. With 11 bases clipped from V and 3 bases from J, the junction kept 19 bases outside the gene matches. The CDR3 region has the DNA TGTGCCTACGACCCAACGGCGAGGGGAGGGAGCTACGAGCAGTACTTC. Amino acids: CAYDPTARGGSYEQYF.

The rearrangement uses TRBV20-1 and TRBJ2-7; TRBD1 agrees at 7 bases. Trimming took 6 bases from V and 2 from J; bases not matched to a gene: 10. This CDR3 region has 14 residues. CDR1 is DFQATT and CDR2 is SNEGSKA in the germline V gene (reference sequence). As DNA, the CDR3 is TGCAGTGCAAAGAACAGGGGCTGGGCCTACGAGCAGTACTTC. Encoded protein: CSAKNRGWAYEQYF.

This CDR3 is CASSSTVQGDYGYTF. For the CDR3, the DNA is TGTGCCAGCAGCTCGACTGTCCAGGGTGACTATGGCTACACCTTC. This chain uses TRBV7-9 with TRBJ1-2; a weak D match, TRBD1 (5 bases). V was pared by 4 bases and J by 3 bases, with 15 bases between. Germline values: CDR1 SEHNR, CDR2 FQNEAQ (reference sequence). The CDR3 is 15 amino acids.

This clonotype was recorded a few times. J is TRBJ1-2 and V is TRBV12-3 or TRBV12-4; 7 positions agree with TRBD1. The trim removed 5 bases at V and 8 bases at J, leaving 11 bases unmatched. The CDR3 extends over 14 amino acids. CDR3 DNA: TGTGCCAGCAGTATAAGACAGGGCTCAGAGGGCTACACCTTC. This sequence encodes CASSIRQGSEGYTF.

This clonotype has only a few counts. The chain joins TRBV27 to TRBJ2-3, with TRBD2 as a possible D gene (6 bases). V was shortened by 4 bases and J by 1 base, with 12 bases between the two germline ends. Germline V lookup: CDR1 MNHEY, CDR2 SMNVEV (reference sequence). The CDR3 loop spans 15 amino acids. The CDR3: CASSSSGLGTDTQYF. CDR3 DNA: TGTGCCAGCAGTTCAAGCGGGCTTGGCACAGATACGCAGTATTTT.

The rearrangement uses TRBV30 and TRBJ2-3; no clear D. CDR1 and CDR2 (germline): GTSNPN, SVGIG (reference sequence). V was clipped by 2 bases and J by 4 bases, with 16 bases between them. The CDR3 spans 15 residues. The DNA of the CDR3 is TGTGCCTGGAGTACCCAAGGAAGTTTTCCAGATACGCAGTATTTT. Its translation: CAWSTQGSFPDTQYF.

In its sample, this clonotype was seen many times. The chain links TRBV20-1 to TRBJ2-3; 8 nucleotides align to TRBD2. CDR1 is DFQATT and CDR2 is SNEGSKA in the germline V gene (reference sequence). V lost 5 bases and J lost 3; bases outside the gene matches: 7. The CDR3 is 14 residues long. The CDR3 loop reads CSAVAGRLTDTQYF. The CDR3 coding sequence is TGCAGTGCTGTAGCGGGACGGTTAACAGATACGCAGTATTTT.

The genes are TRBV11-2 and TRBJ2-5; 16 nucleotides line up with TRBD2. The CDR3 covers 19 residues. The trim removed 6 bases at V and 3 bases at J, leaving 13 bases unmatched. Germline-derived CDR1 and CDR2 are SGHAT and FQNNGV. The CDR3 bases are TGTGCCAGCAGTTCACGTCCGGGACTAGCGGGAGGGACAAAAGAGACCCAGTACTTC. This translates into CASSSRPGLAGGTKETQYF.

The chain carries TRBV6-2 or TRBV6-3 and TRBJ1-2; D is undetermined. The germline CDR1 and CDR2 sequences are MNHEY and SVGEGT. The CDR3 totals 14 residues. V was shortened by 5 bases and J by 7 bases, with 17 bases between the two germline ends. The CDR3 region has the DNA TGTGCCAGCAGTCTTAAGGGCCCCCGGGGTGGCTACACCTTC. This translates into CASSLKGPRGGYTF.

The chain employs TRBV2 and TRBJ2-3, with 7 bases identical to TRBD2. Germline assignment: CDR1 SNHLY and CDR2 FYNNEI. The CDR3 length is 13 residues. Unmatched junction bases numbered 8, after V lost 5 bases and J lost 9 bases. CDR3 coding DNA: TGTGCCAGCAGTACTGGGAGGGGCATGACGCAGTATTTT. Translated, it gives CASSTGRGMTQYF.

This clonotype was seen a handful of times. V is TRBV7-9 and J is TRBJ2-5; tentatively, D is TRBD2 (6 bases). V lost 5 bases, J lost 3 bases, and 22 bases lay in between. Germline CDR1 SEHNR, CDR2 FQNEAQ (reference sequence). This CDR3 has 17 residues. The CDR3 reads CASSELVGIADEETQYF. The DNA for the CDR3 is TGTGCCAGCAGCGAGTTGGTCGGGATAGCGGATGAAGAGACCCAGTACTTC.

CDR3 sequence reads: CSAPPLTGSYEQYF. CDR3 coding DNA: TGCAGTGCTCCCCCCTTAACCGGGAGCTACGAGCAGTACTTC. This chain uses TRBV20-1 with TRBJ2-7; D is possibly TRBD2 (6 bases). CDR3 length: 14 residues. The V end was cut by 5 bases, the J end by 3 bases, with 17 bases between. Germline V gene sequence: CDR1 DFQATT, CDR2 SNEGSKA (reference sequence).

The chain links TRBV15 to TRBJ2-3; TRBD1 matches at 8 bases. In germline, CDR1 is LNHNV, CDR2 YYDKDF (reference sequence). Trimming took 10 bases from V and 6 from J; bases not matched to a gene: 12. The CDR3 length is 14 residues. The DNA of the CDR3 is TGTGCCATCAGTCCTCCTTCAGGGGGCGATACGCAGTATTTT. This gives the protein CAISPPSGGDTQYF.

This clonotype was counted a few times. This sequence joins TRBV6-1 and TRBJ2-1; TRBD2 matches 8 bases. The germline V gene encodes CDR1 MNHNS and CDR2 SASEGT. CDR3 length: 14 residues. Unmatched junction bases numbered 6, after V lost 3 bases and J lost 8 bases. The CDR3 reads CASSDRLAWDEQFF. CDR3 sequence (DNA): TGTGCCAGCAGTGACCGACTAGCGTGGGATGAGCAGTTCTTC.

The gene calls are TRBV4-1 and TRBJ2-1; D remains unclear. With 2 bases removed from V and 4 bases from J, the gap between germline ends came to 15 bases. The CDR3 covers 16 residues. Germline V gene sequence: CDR1 MGHRA, CDR2 YSYEKL. The CDR3 DNA sequence: TGCGCCAGCAGCCAACCGACCCAGACCTTTTACAATGAGCAGTTCTTC. Its protein product is CASSQPTQTFYNEQFF.